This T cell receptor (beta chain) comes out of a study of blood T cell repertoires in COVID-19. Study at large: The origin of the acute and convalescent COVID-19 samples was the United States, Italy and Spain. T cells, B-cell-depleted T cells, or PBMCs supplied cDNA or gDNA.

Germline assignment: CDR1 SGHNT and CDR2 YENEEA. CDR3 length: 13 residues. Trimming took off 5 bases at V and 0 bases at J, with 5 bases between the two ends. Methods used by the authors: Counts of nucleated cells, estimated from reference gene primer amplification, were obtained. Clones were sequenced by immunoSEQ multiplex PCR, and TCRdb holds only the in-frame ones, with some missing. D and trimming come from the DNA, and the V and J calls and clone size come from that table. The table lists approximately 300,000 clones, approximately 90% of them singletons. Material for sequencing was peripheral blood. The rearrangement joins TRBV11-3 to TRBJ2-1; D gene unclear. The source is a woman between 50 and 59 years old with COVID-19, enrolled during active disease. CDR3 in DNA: TGTGCCAGCAGCGGCAGCTCCTACAATGAGCAGTTCTTC. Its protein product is CASSGSSYNEQFF.